Below, 9 T cell receptor beta chains from the same sample are listed, as sequenced in a study of blood T cells in healthy people across ages. Sample-barcoded 5' priming and a J-beta primer mix drove a second PCR of about 7 to 11 cycles. TCRdb passed the 5' RACE reads through MiXCR, listing each CDR3 protein once. This sample carries approximately 1,000,000 distinct CDR3 sequences, 45% of them seen once, and the ten largest clones take 18%. Sequenced sample: blood. Every receptor here comes from a woman aged 60-75 years in good health.

J is TRBJ2-5 and V is TRBV2; D possibly uses TRBD1 or TRBD2 (6 bases each). Looked up from germline, CDR1 is SNHLY and CDR2 is FYNNEI. The CDR3 spans 16 residues. Trimming left V 6 bases short and J 3 bases short, with 20 bases between. The CDR3 nucleotides are TGTGCCAGCAGGGAGGGGGTGGGGGAAAAAAAAGAGACCCAGTACTTC. This encodes CASREGVGEKKETQYF. Filled out from reference TRBV2 and TRBJ2-5, the complete variable domain reads EPEVTQTPSHQVTQMGQEVILRCVPISNHLYFYWYRQILGQKVEFLVSFYNNEISEKSEIFDDQFSVERPDGSNFTLKIRSTKLEDSAMYFCASREGVGEKKETQYFGPGTRLLVL.

V and J are TRBV29-1 and TRBJ1-3; no clear D gene. In germline, CDR1 is SQVTM, CDR2 ANQGSEA. The V and J ends lost 6 bases and 0 bases respectively, with 12 bases between them. The CDR3 runs 14 residues. CDR3 bases: TGCAGCGTAAAGGACGGACTCTCTGGAAACACCATATATTTT. Translation: CSVKDGLSGNTIYF.

This clonotype was seen ten or more times. A much larger clone is a single base away; this may be a read error. V and J are TRBV29-1 and TRBJ1-1, with a possible D match to TRBD1 (5 bases). The CDR3 spans 12 residues. From germline, CDR1 is SQVTM and CDR2 ANQGSEA. The V end lost 6 bases, the J end lost 3 bases, and 11 bases lay between the germline ends. The CDR3 reads CSVRDSDTEAFF. As DNA, the CDR3 is TGCAGCGTACGCGACAGTGACACTGAAGCTTTCTTT.

The chain recombines TRBV27 with TRBJ2-5; tentatively, D is TRBD1 (6 bases). Germline V gene lookup returns CDR1 MNHEY and CDR2 SMNVEV (reference sequence). Trimming removed 1 base at V and 5 bases at J, with 14 bases between. This CDR3 comprises 15 residues. Here the CDR3 reads CASSLYTGMQETQYF. CDR3 nucleotide sequence: TGTGCCAGCAGTTTATACACAGGGATGCAGGAGACCCAGTACTTC.

This clonotype was recorded at least ten times. The chain couples TRBV7-9 to TRBJ2-7; D is possibly TRBD1 or TRBD2 (5 bases each). From germline, CDR1 is SEHNR and CDR2 FQNEAQ (reference sequence). Trimming removed 2 bases at V and 0 bases at J, with 11 bases between. The CDR3 has 15 amino acids. The CDR3 loop is CASSLTGTASYEQYF. The CDR3, as DNA: TGTGCCAGCAGCTTAACCGGGACCGCCTCCTACGAGCAGTACTTC.

Note on this clonotype: The junction does not match germline at one end; this may be a read error. The chain carries TRBV14 and TRBJ2-1; no firm D call. Germline CDR1 SGHDN, CDR2 FVKESK. The CDR3 loop spans 11 amino acids. The CDR3 DNA sequence: TGTGCCAGCAGCCAGTACAATGAGCGGTTCTTC. This codes for CASSQYNERFF.

The chain combines TRBV12-5 with TRBJ2-7; D may be TRBD2 (6 bases). Per germline, CDR1 LGHNT and CDR2 FRNRAP. V lost 0 bases and J lost 0, with 21 bases in between. This CDR3 region has 19 residues. CDR3 DNA sequence: TGTGCTAGTGGTTTGGTACAACCCTTTGGAGGGCCCATCTCCTACGAGCAGTACTTC. Encoded protein: CASGLVQPFGGPISYEQYF.

The chain recombines TRBV25-1 with TRBJ1-1, with D possibly being TRBD1 (5 bases). CDR3 size: 14 residues. V was clipped by 1 base and J by 1 base, with 7 bases between them. CDR1 MGHDK and CDR2 SYGVNS come from the germline V gene. This chain's CDR3 is CASSEWGSNTEAFF. The DNA for the CDR3 is TGTGCCAGCAGTGAATGGGGGTCGAACACTGAAGCTTTCTTT.

The chain uses TRBV15 and TRBJ2-7, with a weak D call TRBD1 (5 bases). The CDR3 has 15 amino acids. V lost 3 bases and J lost 0, with 12 bases in between. The V gene's germline CDR1 is LNHNV and CDR2 YYDKDF (reference sequence). CDR3 protein: CATSRAFDSSYEQYF. CDR3 coding DNA: TGTGCCACCAGCAGGGCCTTTGACAGCTCCTACGAGCAGTACTTC.